This TCR beta chain came from a study of T cell repertoires in cytomegalovirus infection. Study-level information: Matching HLA type and CMV infection were both indicated by public TCR beta signatures. Study-level points and caveats: Within the response measured ex vivo, HLA-C-restricted CMV-specific TCR beta clonotypes were dominant.

TCRdb re-called the reads with MiXCR, one entry per CDR3 protein. The sample yields a few hundred thousand distinct CDR3 sequences, approximately 35% seen once. From germline, CDR1 is MNHEY and CDR2 SMNVEV (reference sequence). The length of the CDR3 is 14 residues. Unmatched junction bases numbered 4, after V lost 5 bases and J lost 1 base. This clonotype has a handful of counts. What it binds is unknown. The TCR comes from a human donor in good health (CMV status not recorded). Some clones in this sample may be carry-over from other donors' samples. The specimen comprised cultured PBMCs, sampled from culture after CMV antigen stimulation. This chain links TRBV27 with TRBJ2-5; TRBD1 matches 7 bases. The CDR3: CASSRTGFQETQYF. In nucleotides, the CDR3 is TGTGCCAGCAGTCGGACAGGTTTCCAAGAGACCCAGTACTTC.